This entry features one T cell receptor beta chain sequence. Its antigen is as yet unknown. This sample was included in a study of STAT3 mutations in large granular lymphocyte leukemia. The study, taken as a whole, reports: Every T-cell large granular lymphocyte leukemia patient had at least one immunodominant TCR beta clonotype. In about 30% of the 18 patients, new TCR clonotypes emerged after therapy. Some patients had dominant TCR clones larger than their STAT3 mutant burden. Clonal expansion was inferred from other time points because no sample existed at each clone's first appearance. A small but highly pathogenic clone may have been missed.

TCRdb's copy holds only in-frame clones and misses some; the assay was immunoSEQ multiplex PCR. The sample records about 42,000 clones, about three quarters being singletons. This CDR3 has 14 residues. Deletions cut 5 bases from V and 4 bases from J, with 11 bases between. The germline V gene has CDR1 MGHDK and CDR2 SYGVNS. The sequenced sample was PBMCs. V usage is TRBV25-1 and J usage is TRBJ2-2; TRBD1 is a possible D gene (5 bases). The source is a human donor with T large granular lymphocyte leukemia. Some clones in this sample may be carry-over from other donors' samples. The CDR3 spells CASSTRQSTGELFF. CDR3 DNA: TGTGCCAGCAGTACAAGACAGAGCACCGGGGAGCTGTTTTTT.